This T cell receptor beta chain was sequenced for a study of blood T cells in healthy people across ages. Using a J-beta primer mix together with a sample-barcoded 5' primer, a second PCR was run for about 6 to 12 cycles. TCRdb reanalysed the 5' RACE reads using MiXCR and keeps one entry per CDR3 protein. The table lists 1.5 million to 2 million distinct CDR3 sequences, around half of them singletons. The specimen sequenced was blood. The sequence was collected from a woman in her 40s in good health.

The CDR3 DNA reads as TGCAGCGTTGAAGATGCCAGGGGACCAGATACGCAGTATTTT. Its protein is CSVEDARGPDTQYF. The rearrangement links TRBV29-1 to TRBJ2-3; possible D gene TRBD1, 6 bases. The germline V gene has CDR1 SQVTM and CDR2 ANQGSEA. Trimming took 0 bases from V and 4 from J, leaving 11 bases between them. The CDR3 covers 14 residues.